Listed below are T cell receptor beta chains from one sample, sequenced in a study of CD8 T cells in ankylosing spondylitis. TCRdb re-derived calls from the 5' RACE reads in MiXCR, one entry per CDR3 protein. This sample has 300,000 to 350,000 distinct CDR3 sequences; roughly 15% occur once, and the top ten carry 0.85% to 1.4%. Input material: blood, either unsorted or a sorted T cell fraction (not recorded which). These receptors were taken from a male donor with ankylosing spondylitis or in good health (not recorded which). Each CDR3 is given with its conserved first and last residue. The D gene is left open where the match is weak. Size values are once, few and many counts, or a class for expanded clones, and some rows have none.

TRBD1,TRBV5-1,many,TRBJ2-2,TGCGCCAGCAGCCCGCCTGTCGGCAGGGGGTACACCGGGGAGCTGTTTTTT,CASSPPVGRGYTGELFF
-,TRBV20-1,few,TRBJ1-5,TGCAGTGCTATGGGATATAGCAATCAGCCCCAGCATTTT,CSAMGYSNQPQHF
-,TRBV3-1,few,TRBJ2-7,TGTGCCAGCAGCCAAGCCGGAGATCCCTCTTACGAGCAGTACTTC,CASSQAGDPSYEQYF
-,TRBV7-8,-,TRBJ1-1,TGTGCCAGCAGCCCACCTCGACAGACCACTGAAGCTTTCTTT,CASSPPRQTTEAFF
-,TRBV27,once,TRBJ2-7,TGTGCCGGCCGGAGGGTATTTGTCGAGCAGTACTTC,CAGRRVFVEQYF
TRBD2,TRBV5-1,few,TRBJ2-5,TGCGCCAGCAGCTTCACCGGGACTAGCGGCCAAGAGACCCAGTACTTC,CASSFTGTSGQETQYF
TRBD1,TRBV6-2/TRBV6-3,-,TRBJ1-5,TGTGCCAGCAGTTCCGCAAACCCTACAGGGGCCGGCCAGCCCCAGCATTTT,CASSSANPTGAGQPQHF
-,TRBV20-1,-,TRBJ2-5,TGCAGTGCCACGGACCAGGGTGAGACCCAGTACTTC,CSATDQGETQYF
-,TRBV7-2,many,TRBJ2-5,TGTGCCAGCAGCCAGACTCGTGTGTCGGAGACCCAGTACTTC,CASSQTRVSETQYF
TRBD1,TRBV10-3,-,TRBJ1-2,TGTGCCATCGGGGGACAGTACAACTATGGCTACACCTTC,CAIGGQYNYGYTF
-,TRBV20-1,-,TRBJ2-2,TGCAGTGCTAGGGGACGGAACACCGGGGAGCTGTTTTTT,CSARGRNTGELFF
-,TRBV4-1,many,TRBJ2-1,TGCGCCAGCAGCCGTGCCGGTGCGGACTTCTCCGACCCCAATGAGCAGTTCTTC,CASSRAGADFSDPNEQFF
TRBD1,TRBV7-8,-,TRBJ1-4,TGTGCCAGCAGCTTAGTCGACAGGGGGCTGGAAAAACTGTTTTTT,CASSLVDRGLEKLFF
-,TRBV3-1,few,TRBJ2-1,TGTGCCAGCAGCCGGCCCCCTGGTAGTCCTAGCTCCTACAATGAGCAGTTCTTC,CASSRPPGSPSSYNEQFF
-,TRBV7-6,many,TRBJ2-1,TGTGCCAGCAGCTTAGAGCCAACCTACAATGAGCAGTTCTTC,CASSLEPTYNEQFF
TRBD2,TRBV12-3/TRBV12-4,-,TRBJ2-2,TGTGCCAGCAGACGGGACTACGTTCGACTTAACACCGGGGAGCTGTTTTTT,CASRRDYVRLNTGELFF
TRBD2,TRBV3-1,-,TRBJ2-1,TGTGCCAGCAGCCGGTGGACTAGCGGGAGCAATGAGCAGTTCTTC,CASSRWTSGSNEQFF
TRBD1,TRBV12-3/TRBV12-4,-,TRBJ1-2,TGTGCCAGCAGTTTAAAGACAGGGAATAACTATGGCTACACCTTC,CASSLKTGNNYGYTF
TRBD2,TRBV6-2/TRBV6-3,-,TRBJ2-3,TGTGCCAGCAGTCCGGGACTAGCGGCAGATACGCAGTATTTT,CASSPGLAADTQYF
TRBD1,TRBV30,-,TRBJ2-7,TGTGCCTGGAGTCTCGACAGGGTGGCGTACTTC,CAWSLDRVAYF
TRBD2,TRBV20-1,few,TRBJ2-1,TGCAGTGCTGAGGGACTAGCGGAATCCCTCGAGCAGTTCTTC,CSAEGLAESLEQFF
-,TRBV25-1,many,TRBJ2-5,TGTGCCAGCAGTGAATCGAATGGTCGAGAGACCCAGTACTTC,CASSESNGRETQYF
-,TRBV12-3/TRBV12-4,-,TRBJ1-1,TGTGCCAGCAGTCGCAAGAGTCTTACCAACACTGAAGCTTTCTTT,CASSRKSLTNTEAFF
-,TRBV4-1,-,TRBJ2-7,TGCGCCAGCAGCCACGAACTAGGCTACGAGCAGTACTTC,CASSHELGYEQYF
-,TRBV20-1,many,TRBJ2-3,TGCAGTGCTAGCTACAGGGGAGGAGATACGCAGTATTTT,CSASYRGGDTQYF
-,TRBV19,few,TRBJ1-1,TGTGCCAGTATCATGGGGACGGTGAACACTGAAGCTTTCTTT,CASIMGTVNTEAFF
-,TRBV7-2,-,TRBJ2-5,TGTGCCAGCAGCCAAGGGTTCGCCTGGGAGACCCAGTACTTC,CASSQGFAWETQYF
-,TRBV20-1,few,TRBJ2-1,TGCAGTGCTAGAGATGGGAGAGCCAATGAGCAGTTCTTC,CSARDGRANEQFF
TRBD2,TRBV7-7,few,TRBJ2-3,TGTGCCAGCAGCTTCAGCGGGGCCCGGACAGATACGCAGTATTTT,CASSFSGARTDTQYF
-,TRBV4-1,few,TRBJ2-2,TGCGCCAGCACGTCGGGCACAGCGAACACCGGGGAGCTGTTTTTT,CASTSGTANTGELFF
-,TRBV20-1,few,TRBJ1-2,TGCAGTGCTAGCCCATATGGGAGAGGCTACACCTTC,CSASPYGRGYTF
-,TRBV29-1,-,TRBJ2-5,TGCAGCGTTGGCGACCGCCGGGAGACCCAGTACTTC,CSVGDRRETQYF
-,TRBV7-2,-,TRBJ2-5,TGTGCCAGCAGACGAACCGGGCTGAGGGGAGAGACCCAGTACTTC,CASRRTGLRGETQYF
-,TRBV5-1,many,TRBJ1-1,TGCGCCAGCAGCCCCGAACCAGATAGATCTGAAGCTTTCTTT,CASSPEPDRSEAFF
-,TRBV6-2/TRBV6-3,few,TRBJ2-1,TGTGCCAGTACTTCTGGGGGGAGCAATGAGCAGTTCTTC,CASTSGGSNEQFF
-,TRBV7-6,few,TRBJ2-1,TGTGCCAGCAGCTTATACGGGACTCGCTCCTACAATGAGCAGTTCTTC,CASSLYGTRSYNEQFF
-,TRBV25-1,many,TRBJ1-4,TGTGCCAGCAGTGAAGTGGGGGGTAATGAAAAACTGTTTTTT,CASSEVGGNEKLFF
-,TRBV12-3/TRBV12-4,-,TRBJ2-3,TGTGCCAGCAGTTTACGGGGCCCCACAGATACGCAGTATTTT,CASSLRGPTDTQYF
TRBD1,TRBV9,-,TRBJ2-2,TGTGCCAGCAGCGTAGGACCAGGGGACAGTTCCACCGGGGAGCTGTTTTTT,CASSVGPGDSSTGELFF
-,TRBV5-1,-,TRBJ2-5,TGCGCCAGCAGCTTTCGAGAGGGTCTGGGGGGGCCTCAAGAGACCCAGTACTTC,CASSFREGLGGPQETQYF
TRBD2,TRBV6-1,few,TRBJ2-2,TGTGCCAGCAGTGCTACTAGCGGGAGGGCCAATACCGGGGAGCTGTTTTTT,CASSATSGRANTGELFF
-,TRBV7-2,few,TRBJ2-7,TGTGCCAGCAGCTTAATCAGGAGTTTCGAGCAGTACTTC,CASSLIRSFEQYF
-,TRBV6-2/TRBV6-3,-,TRBJ1-1,TGTGCCAGCAGCCCGGGGGGTGAAGCTTTCTTT,CASSPGGEAFF
-,TRBV19,few,TRBJ2-1,TGTGCCAGTATCGGACCATTTTACAATGAGCAGTTCTTC,CASIGPFYNEQFF
-,TRBV6-1,few,TRBJ2-1,TGTGCCAGCCGATTCCAAGAGGACACCTACAATGAGCAGTTCTTC,CASRFQEDTYNEQFF
-,TRBV7-7,few,TRBJ2-2,TGTGCCAGCAGCTTATTAGACCAGTCAGGATCCGGGGAGCTGTTTTTT,CASSLLDQSGSGELFF
-,TRBV29-1,-,TRBJ2-3,TGCAGCGTTGGCCCCACGTCGGATACGCAGTATTTT,CSVGPTSDTQYF
-,TRBV9,-,TRBJ2-3,TGTGCCAGCAGCGTCCGTAGCGGGGGACAGGGAGATACGCAGTATTTT,CASSVRSGGQGDTQYF